Below, one TCR beta chain is given with its context. This clonotype is identified as medium-sized (0.01 to 0.1%). Its antigen is not yet known. No base-level quality is on record; no much larger clone is a single base apart. The source of the sample is a study of HIV-infected patients and healthy controls (TCRdb year 2014). Study-level background: Whether deep TCR repertoire sequencing of small blood samples from HIV patients could capture immune perturbation and reconstitution was tested in the study. The paper as a whole reports these results and caveats: The use of whole blood limited sequencing depth and precluded separation of the dynamics of distinct T-cell subpopulations. HIV-infected repertoires had significantly higher mean Gini indices than controls, possibly reflecting oligoclonality. Size-matched repertoire data did not replicate the apparent post-therapy recovery of the Gini index in HIV-infected patients. Mean usage differed significantly between HIV-infected patients and controls for eight alpha and eight beta V genes. Comparisons were complicated by unequal numbers of distinct sequences between patients and controls, and rare events from HIV-infected data were overweighted by size-matching. HLA typing of donors was not performed in the study. Compared with untreated HIV+ repertoires, healthy control repertoires had roughly threefold more distinct CDR3s and higher Shannon diversity. During therapy, a significant decrease in frequency was seen for HIV-associated CDR3s, whereas no significant change was found for CMV-associated CDR3s, although most of them became more frequent. More CDR3s were shared between individuals among healthy controls than among HIV+ patients, as measured by Jaccard index and by the count of highly shared sequences. Alpha-beta chain pairing was not determined in the samples. Slight age and sex profile differences between the study cohorts did not explain the observed diversity differences. Processing was restricted to sixteen HIV-infected individuals, which the authors judged to be a major constraint on the generalizability of the findings. MAIT cell alpha-chain CDR3s were found at high frequency in healthy controls but were severely depleted in HIV+ repertoires.

Using SuperScript III with primers targeting the alpha and beta constant regions, around 530 ng of RNA was reverse transcribed. Alpha and beta chain libraries were generated separately via chain-specific third strand synthesis with multiplexing indices. To avoid primer bias, the protocol used one single primer pair to amplify every rearrangement within a chain, and the protocol also attached molecular barcodes to each cDNA molecule. Purified cDNA was joined by T4 RNA Ligase 1 to a 5' RACE adapter carrying a random hexamer and the SP2 sequencing primer site. Second strand synthesis was primed from the SP2 site with Phusion polymerase, using slow temperature ramps to favor optimal annealing. Two random hexamer sequences, both added before amplification and joined together, made up the 12-nucleotide barcode of each molecule. A brief initial PCR introduced P5 and P7 adapter elements together with a second index, and a 23-cycle amplification PCR using P5s and P7 primers was subsequently performed. A total of roughly 30 PCR cycles were applied to the libraries, which were quantified on a Qubit, sized on a Bioanalyzer, and diluted to about 3.7 nM. Sequencing of the normalized libraries was performed on an Illumina MiSeq with 2 x 250 paired-end kits. Into about 10 ul Tris-Cl, the reverse transcription reactions were eluted following cleanup on MinElute columns. A 1:1 ratio of AMPure XP beads was used to clean the adapter ligations after they had run for about 23 hours at 16 degrees C. The authors' analysis ran thus. A modified Decombinator processed the demultiplexed FASTQ files and output V, J, insert and barcode information. Sequences sharing a barcode but differing from the dominant sequence were discarded as errors, and barcodes clustered at Levenshtein distance 3 were counted to estimate original cDNA molecules. Downstream analyses used R packages ineq, vegan, igraph and RCytoscape, with IMGT nomenclature and CDR3 definitions. V gene usage was calculated across distinct sequences, with every TCR tallied a single time to avoid skew from clonal expansion. Unique CDR3 amino acid sequences within a donor were connected in similarity networks whenever two sequences differed by a single Levenshtein edit. Published HIV-specific CDR3s (over 90 alpha, roughly 700 beta) and CMV-specific CDR3s (over 12 alpha, 200 to 300 beta) were compiled and searched for in the repertoires. It was shown by random subsampling to size-matched repertoires that the decreased diversity of patients was not caused by their lower sequence numbers. TCRdb reprocessed the public reads (quality trimming at Q25 with fastp, clone calling with MiXCR) and kept in-frame beta chains. Rows matching on CDR3 protein sequence are summarized as one entry with the most common DNA and genes. TCRdb's processing, not the study's, gives the V and J calls here. The sample includes about 16,000 distinct CDR3 sequences, with under 10% observed a single time. The ten largest clones add up to roughly 5.3% of the sample.

Whole blood was used without fractionating the cells, so the repertoire represented all peripheral T cells without sorting. Ten uninfected healthy donors were sampled as controls, and four of these ten donors were sampled twice approximately 3 months apart. For RNA extraction, 2 to 3 ml of peripheral blood was collected into Tempus tubes. Residual genomic DNA was removed with the TURBO-DNase kit and globin mRNA was depleted with GLOBINclear. Taken from the germline V gene, the CDR1 and CDR2 loops are SGHRS and YFSETQ. The CDR3 measures 13 amino acids from cysteine to phenylalanine. Just the 39-base CDR3 DNA is kept, in frame starting at base 1. The germline V and J ends show losses of 3 bases and 7 bases respectively, and no gene match explains 5 bases of the junction.

This clonotype was obtained from an adult in good health. The chain employs TRBV5-1 and TRBJ1-1, and 8 bases in between align with TRBD1. The specimen sequenced was blood. The DNA is TGCGCCAGCAGCTCGGGACAGGACTATGAAGCTTTCTTT. The resulting protein is CASSSGQDYEAFF.